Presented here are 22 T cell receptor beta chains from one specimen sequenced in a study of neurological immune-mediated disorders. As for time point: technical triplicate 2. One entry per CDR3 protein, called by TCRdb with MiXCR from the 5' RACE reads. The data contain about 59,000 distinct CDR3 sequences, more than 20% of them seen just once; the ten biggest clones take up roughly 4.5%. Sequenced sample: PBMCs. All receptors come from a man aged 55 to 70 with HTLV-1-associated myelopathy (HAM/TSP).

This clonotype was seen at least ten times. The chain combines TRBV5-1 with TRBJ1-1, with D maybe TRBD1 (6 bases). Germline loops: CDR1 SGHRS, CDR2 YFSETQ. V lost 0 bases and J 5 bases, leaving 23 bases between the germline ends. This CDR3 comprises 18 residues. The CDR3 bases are TGCGCCAGCAGCTTGGATTCCGGGACAAATACTTGGGGGACTGAAGCTTTCTTT. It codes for CASSLDSGTNTWGTEAFF.

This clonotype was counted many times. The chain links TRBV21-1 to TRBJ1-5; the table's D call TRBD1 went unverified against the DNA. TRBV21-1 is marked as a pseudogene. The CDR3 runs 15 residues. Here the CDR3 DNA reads TGTGCCAGCAGTCCAGGGTTGGAGCGCAATCAGCCCCAGCATTTT. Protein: CASSPGLERNQPQHF.

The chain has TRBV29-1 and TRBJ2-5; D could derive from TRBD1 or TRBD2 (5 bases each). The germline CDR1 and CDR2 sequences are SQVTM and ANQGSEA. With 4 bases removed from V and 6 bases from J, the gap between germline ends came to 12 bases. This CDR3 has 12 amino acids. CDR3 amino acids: CSVGGFRKTQYF. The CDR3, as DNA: TGCAGCGTTGGGGGGTTTAGGAAGACCCAGTACTTC.

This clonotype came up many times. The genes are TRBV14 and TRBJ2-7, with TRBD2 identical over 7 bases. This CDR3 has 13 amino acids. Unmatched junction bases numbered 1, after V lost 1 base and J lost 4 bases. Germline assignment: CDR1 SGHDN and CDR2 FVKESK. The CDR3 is CASSQGTRYEQYF. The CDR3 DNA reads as TGTGCCAGCAGCCAAGGGACTAGGTACGAGCAGTACTTC.

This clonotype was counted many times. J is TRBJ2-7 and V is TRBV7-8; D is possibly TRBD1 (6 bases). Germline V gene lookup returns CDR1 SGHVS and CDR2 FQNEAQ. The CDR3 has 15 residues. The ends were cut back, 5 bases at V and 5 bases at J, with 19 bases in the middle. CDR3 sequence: CASSLRPSGVHEQYF. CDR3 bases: TGTGCCAGCAGCCTGAGGCCGTCAGGGGTCCACGAGCAGTACTTC.

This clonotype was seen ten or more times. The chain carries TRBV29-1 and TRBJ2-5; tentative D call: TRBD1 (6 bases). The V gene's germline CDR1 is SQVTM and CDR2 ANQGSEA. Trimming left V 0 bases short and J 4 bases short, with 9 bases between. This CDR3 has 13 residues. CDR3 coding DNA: TGCAGCGTTGAAGACAGGGGCGGAGAGACCCAGTACTTC. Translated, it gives CSVEDRGGETQYF.

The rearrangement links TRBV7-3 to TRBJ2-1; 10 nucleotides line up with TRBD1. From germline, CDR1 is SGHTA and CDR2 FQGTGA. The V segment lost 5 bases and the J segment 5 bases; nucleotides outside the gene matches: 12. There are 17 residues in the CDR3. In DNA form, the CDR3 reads TGTGCCAGCAGCCAATCAGTCCCGGGACAGGGGAACAATGAGCAGTTCTTC. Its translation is CASSQSVPGQGNNEQFF.

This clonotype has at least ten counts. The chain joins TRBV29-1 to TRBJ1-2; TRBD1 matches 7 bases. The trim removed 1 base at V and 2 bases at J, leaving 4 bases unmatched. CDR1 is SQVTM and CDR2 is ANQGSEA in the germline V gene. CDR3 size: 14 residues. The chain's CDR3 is CSVEGSTGNYGYTF. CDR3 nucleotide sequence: TGCAGCGTTGAAGGATCGACAGGGAACTATGGCTACACCTTC.

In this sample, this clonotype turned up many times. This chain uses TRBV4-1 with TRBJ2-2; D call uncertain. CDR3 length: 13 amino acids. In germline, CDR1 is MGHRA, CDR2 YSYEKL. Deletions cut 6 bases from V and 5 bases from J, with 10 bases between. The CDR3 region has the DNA TGCGCCAGCAGAGGCCCGGGTACCGGGGAGCTGTTTTTT. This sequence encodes CASRGPGTGELFF.

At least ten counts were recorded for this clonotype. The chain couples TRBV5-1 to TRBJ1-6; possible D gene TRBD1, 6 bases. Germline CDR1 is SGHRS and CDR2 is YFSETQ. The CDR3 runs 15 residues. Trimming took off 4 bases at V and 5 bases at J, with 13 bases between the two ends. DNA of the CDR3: TGCGCCAGCAGCCTACGGGACACCAATAATTCACCCCTCCACTTT. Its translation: CASSLRDTNNSPLHF.

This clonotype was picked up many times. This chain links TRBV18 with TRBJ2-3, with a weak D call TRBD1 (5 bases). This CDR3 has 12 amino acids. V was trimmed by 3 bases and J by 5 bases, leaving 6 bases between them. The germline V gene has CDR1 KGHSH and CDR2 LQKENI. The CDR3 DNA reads TGTGCCAGCTCACCCAGGGAAGATACGCAGTATTTT. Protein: CASSPREDTQYF. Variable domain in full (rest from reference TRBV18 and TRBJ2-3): NAGVMQNPRHLVRRRGQEARLRCSPMKGHSHVYWYRQLPEEGLKFMVYLQKENIIDESGMPKERFSAEFPKEGPSILRIQQVVRGDSAAYFCASSPREDTQYFGPGTRLTVL.

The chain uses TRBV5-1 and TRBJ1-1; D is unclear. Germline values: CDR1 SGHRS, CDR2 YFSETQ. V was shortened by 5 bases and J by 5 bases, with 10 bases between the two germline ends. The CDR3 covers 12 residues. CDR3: CASRGDGTEAFF. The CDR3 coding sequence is TGCGCCAGCAGGGGCGACGGGACTGAAGCTTTCTTT. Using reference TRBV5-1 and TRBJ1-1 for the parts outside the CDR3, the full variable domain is KAGVTQTPRYLIKTRGQQVTLSCSPISGHRSVSWYQQTPGQGLQFLFEYFSETQRNKGNFPGRFSGRQFSNSRSEMNVSTLELGDSALYLCASRGDGTEAFFGQGTRLTVV.

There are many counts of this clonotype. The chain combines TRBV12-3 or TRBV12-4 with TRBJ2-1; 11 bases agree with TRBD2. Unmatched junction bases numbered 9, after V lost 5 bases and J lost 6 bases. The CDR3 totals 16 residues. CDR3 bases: TGTGCCAGCAGTACCCAGGGACTAGCGGCGATCAATGAGCAGTTCTTC. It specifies CASSTQGLAAINEQFF.

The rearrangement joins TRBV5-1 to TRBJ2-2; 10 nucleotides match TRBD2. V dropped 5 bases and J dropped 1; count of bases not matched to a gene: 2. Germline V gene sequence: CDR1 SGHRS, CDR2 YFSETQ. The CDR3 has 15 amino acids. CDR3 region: CASRGTSVNTGELFF. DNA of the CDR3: TGCGCCAGCAGGGGGACTAGCGTGAACACCGGGGAGCTGTTTTTT.

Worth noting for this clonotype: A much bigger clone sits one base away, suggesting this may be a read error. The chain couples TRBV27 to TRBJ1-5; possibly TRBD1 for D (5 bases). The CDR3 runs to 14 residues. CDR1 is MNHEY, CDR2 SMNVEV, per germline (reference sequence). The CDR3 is CASSFRQSNRPQHF. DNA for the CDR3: TGTGCCAGCAGTTTCAGACAGAGCAATCGGCCCCAGCATTTT.

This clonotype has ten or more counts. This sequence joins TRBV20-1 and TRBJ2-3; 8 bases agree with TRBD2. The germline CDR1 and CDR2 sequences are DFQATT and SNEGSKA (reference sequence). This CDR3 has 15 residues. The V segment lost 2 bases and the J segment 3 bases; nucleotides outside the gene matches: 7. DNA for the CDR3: TGCAGTGCTAGAACTATAGCGGGATTAACAGATACGCAGTATTTT. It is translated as CSARTIAGLTDTQYF.

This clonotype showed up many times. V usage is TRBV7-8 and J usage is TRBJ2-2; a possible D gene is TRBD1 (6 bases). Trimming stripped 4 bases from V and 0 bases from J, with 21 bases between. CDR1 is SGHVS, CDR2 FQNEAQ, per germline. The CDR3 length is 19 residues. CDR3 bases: TGTGCCAGCAGCTCGACCTCTAAGGGGGAGATGTCGAACACCGGGGAGCTGTTTTTT. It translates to CASSSTSKGEMSNTGELFF.

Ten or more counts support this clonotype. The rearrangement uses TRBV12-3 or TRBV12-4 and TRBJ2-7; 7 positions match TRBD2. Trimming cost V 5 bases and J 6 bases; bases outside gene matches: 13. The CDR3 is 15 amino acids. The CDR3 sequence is CASSLNSGLDPEQYF. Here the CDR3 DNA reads TGTGCCAGCAGTCTGAACTCCGGACTAGATCCCGAGCAGTACTTC.

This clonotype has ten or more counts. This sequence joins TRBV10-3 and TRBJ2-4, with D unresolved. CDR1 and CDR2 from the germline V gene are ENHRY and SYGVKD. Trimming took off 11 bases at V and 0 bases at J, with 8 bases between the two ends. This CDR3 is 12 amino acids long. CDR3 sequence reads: CAGESAKNIQYF. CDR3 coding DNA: TGTGCCGGCGAATCAGCCAAAAACATTCAGTACTTC.

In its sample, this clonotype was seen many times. For the CDR3, the DNA is TGCGCCAGCAGCTTTTCAGGGAAAGGAGGAGATACGCAGTATTTT. Translation gives CASSFSGKGGDTQYF. This sequence joins TRBV5-1 and TRBJ2-3; D assignment may be TRBD1 or TRBD2 (5 bases each). Germline-derived CDR1 and CDR2 are SGHRS and YFSETQ. The CDR3 is 15 amino acids. Trimming left V 2 bases short and J 5 bases short, with 15 bases between.

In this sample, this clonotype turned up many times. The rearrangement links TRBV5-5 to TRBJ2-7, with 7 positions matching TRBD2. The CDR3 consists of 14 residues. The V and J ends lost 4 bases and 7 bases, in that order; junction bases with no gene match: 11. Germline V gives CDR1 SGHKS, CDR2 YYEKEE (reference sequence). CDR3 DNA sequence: TGTGCCAGCAGCACAATCCCGAACGGGGGGGAGCAGTACTTC. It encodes CASSTIPNGGEQYF.

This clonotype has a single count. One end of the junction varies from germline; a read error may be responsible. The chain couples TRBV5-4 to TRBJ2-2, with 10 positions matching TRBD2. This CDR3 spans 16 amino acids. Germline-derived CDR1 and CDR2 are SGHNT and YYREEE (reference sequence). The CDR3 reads CASSVAGLAKTGELFF. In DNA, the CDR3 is TGTGCCAGCAGCGTCGCGGGACTAGCGAAAACCGGGGAGCTGTTTTTT.